This T cell receptor beta chain originates from a study of blood T cell repertoires in COVID-19. Original analysis: Estimates of nucleated cell counts were drawn from the amplification of reference gene primers. This table comes from immunoSEQ multiplex PCR, and its TCRdb copy is limited to in-frame clones, with some not included. That table is the source of V, J and clone size, and D and trimming were worked out from the DNA. The sample holds 150,000 to 200,000 clones, 90% to 95% seen once. The V gene lost 2 bases and the J gene lost 0 bases, with 17 bases spanning the gap. The CDR3 loop spans 18 amino acids. Germline CDR1 LGHNA, CDR2 YSLEER.

V gene TRBV4-3 combines with J gene TRBJ2-1; the D gene is possibly TRBD1 (5 bases). The source material was peripheral blood. The receptor's source is a woman in her 50s with acute or convalescent COVID-19. This chain's CDR3 is CASSQSGNRYSSYNEQFF. CDR3 bases: TGCGCCAGCAGCCAAAGTGGGAACAGGTACTCCTCCTACAATGAGCAGTTCTTC.